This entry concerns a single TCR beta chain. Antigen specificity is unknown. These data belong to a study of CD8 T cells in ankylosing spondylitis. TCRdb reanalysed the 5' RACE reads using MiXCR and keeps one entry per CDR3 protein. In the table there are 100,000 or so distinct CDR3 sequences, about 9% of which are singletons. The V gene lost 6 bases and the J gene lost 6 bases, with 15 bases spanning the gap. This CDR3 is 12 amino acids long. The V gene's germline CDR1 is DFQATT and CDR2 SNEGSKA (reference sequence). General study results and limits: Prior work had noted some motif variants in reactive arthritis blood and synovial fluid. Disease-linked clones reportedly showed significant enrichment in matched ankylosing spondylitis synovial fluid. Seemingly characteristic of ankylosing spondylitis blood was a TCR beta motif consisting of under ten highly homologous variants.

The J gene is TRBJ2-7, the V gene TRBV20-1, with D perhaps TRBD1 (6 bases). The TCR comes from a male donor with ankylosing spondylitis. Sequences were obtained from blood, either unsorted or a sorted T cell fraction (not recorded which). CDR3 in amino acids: CSAEIGGCEQYV. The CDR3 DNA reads TGCAGTGCCGAGATAGGGGGTTGCGAGCAGTACGTC.